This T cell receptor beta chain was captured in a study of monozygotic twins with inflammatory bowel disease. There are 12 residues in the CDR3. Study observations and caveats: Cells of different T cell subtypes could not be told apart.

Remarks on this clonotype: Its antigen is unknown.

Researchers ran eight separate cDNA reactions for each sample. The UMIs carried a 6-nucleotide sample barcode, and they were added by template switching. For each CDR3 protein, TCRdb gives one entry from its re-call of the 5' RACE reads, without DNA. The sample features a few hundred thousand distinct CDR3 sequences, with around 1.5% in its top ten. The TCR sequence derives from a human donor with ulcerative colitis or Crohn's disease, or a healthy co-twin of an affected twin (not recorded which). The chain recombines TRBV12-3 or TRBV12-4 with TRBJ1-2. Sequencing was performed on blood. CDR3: CASSLGTSGYTF.